This TCR beta chain was retrieved from a study of breast tumors, draining lymph nodes, adjacent tissues (dated by TCRdb to the mid-2010s). For the study in its entirety: The study compared TCR beta repertoires across tumor, adjacent nontumor tissue and axillary lymph nodes from breast cancer patients. In human breast cancer, the study set out to assess how tumor, surrounding tissue and draining lymph node repertoires relate to one another and whether T cells might be exchanged between them.

Lymph node samples were obtained from the axillary draining lymph nodes of breast cancer patients. Measured from the cysteine to the phenylalanine, the CDR3 is 14 residues long. Only the CDR3 region is kept as DNA, spanning 42 bases read in frame from base 1. Based on the germline V gene, the CDR1 and CDR2 sequences are SGHVS and FNYEAQ. Deletion took 3 bases off V and 1 base off J, with a span of 8 bases between the germline ends. This clonotype was observed at least ten times. Its cognate antigen has yet to be identified. Nothing much larger sits one base from this clone, and base qualities are not available. Here is what the overall study found, with its caveats: Tumor and nontumor tissue repertoires were significantly more similar in luminal-like than in basal-like breast cancer. Tumor T-cell repertoires showed less diversity than lymph node repertoires and more diversity than nontumor tissue repertoires, and tumor T-cell repertoires showed preferential V and J gene usage. The data were considered consistent with most tumor T cells being derived from the lymph node and subsequently expanding within tumor tissue. The study presented the conclusion that tumor T cells originate in lymph nodes as consistent with a hypothesis, not as something directly demonstrated.

This sample was sequenced with an Illumina HiSeq 2000. TCR beta chain libraries were generated by multiplex PCR amplification. The amplified TCR beta chain products were analyzed by high-throughput sequencing. The public reads were run again by TCRdb, first through fastp at Q25 and then through MiXCR, and only productive beta chains were kept. Identical CDR3 protein sequences are pooled into one entry, listed with their most common genes and DNA. This sample holds more than 250,000 distinct CDR3 sequences; over 30% were observed only once. The ten largest clonotypes hold about 1% of the sample. This sequence uses TRBV7-6 and TRBJ2-3; the D segment might be TRBD1 or TRBD2, since each matches 5 bases. Specimen: axillary lymph node tissue. The clonotype was recovered from a female donor with breast cancer. Some clones in this sample may be carry-over from other donors' samples. Read as DNA, the sequence is TGTGCCAGCAGCTTGGGGGATGGCACAGATACGCAGTATTTT. Its protein is CASSLGDGTDTQYF.